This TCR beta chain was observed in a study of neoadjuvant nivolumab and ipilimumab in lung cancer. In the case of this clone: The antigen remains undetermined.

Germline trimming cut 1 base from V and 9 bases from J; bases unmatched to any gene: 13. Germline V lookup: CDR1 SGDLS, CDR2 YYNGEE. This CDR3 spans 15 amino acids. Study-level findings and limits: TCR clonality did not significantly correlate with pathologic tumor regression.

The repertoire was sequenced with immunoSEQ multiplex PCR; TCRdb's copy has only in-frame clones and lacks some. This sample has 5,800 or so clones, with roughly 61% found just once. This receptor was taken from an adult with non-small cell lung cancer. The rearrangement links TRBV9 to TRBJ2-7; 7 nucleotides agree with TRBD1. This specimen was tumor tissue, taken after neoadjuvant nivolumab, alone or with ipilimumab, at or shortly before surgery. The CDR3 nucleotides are TGTGCCAGCAGCGTACCCGGGACAGCGGACCCGAGGCAGTACTTC. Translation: CASSVPGTADPRQYF.